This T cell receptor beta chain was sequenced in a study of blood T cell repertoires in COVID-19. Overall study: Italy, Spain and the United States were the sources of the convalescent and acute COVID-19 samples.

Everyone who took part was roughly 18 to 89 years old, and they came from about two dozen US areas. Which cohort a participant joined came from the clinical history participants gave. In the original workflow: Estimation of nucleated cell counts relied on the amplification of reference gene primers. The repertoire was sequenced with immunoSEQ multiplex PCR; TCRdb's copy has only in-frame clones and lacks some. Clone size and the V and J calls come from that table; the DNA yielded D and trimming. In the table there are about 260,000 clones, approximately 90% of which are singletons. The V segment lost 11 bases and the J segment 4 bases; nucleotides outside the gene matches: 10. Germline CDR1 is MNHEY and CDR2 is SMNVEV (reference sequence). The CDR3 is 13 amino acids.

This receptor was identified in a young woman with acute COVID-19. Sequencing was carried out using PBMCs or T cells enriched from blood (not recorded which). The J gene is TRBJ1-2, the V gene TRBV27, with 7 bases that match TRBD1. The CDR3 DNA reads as TGTGCCGCCCGTCCAGGACAGGCCTATGGCTACACCTTC. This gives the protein CAARPGQAYGYTF.